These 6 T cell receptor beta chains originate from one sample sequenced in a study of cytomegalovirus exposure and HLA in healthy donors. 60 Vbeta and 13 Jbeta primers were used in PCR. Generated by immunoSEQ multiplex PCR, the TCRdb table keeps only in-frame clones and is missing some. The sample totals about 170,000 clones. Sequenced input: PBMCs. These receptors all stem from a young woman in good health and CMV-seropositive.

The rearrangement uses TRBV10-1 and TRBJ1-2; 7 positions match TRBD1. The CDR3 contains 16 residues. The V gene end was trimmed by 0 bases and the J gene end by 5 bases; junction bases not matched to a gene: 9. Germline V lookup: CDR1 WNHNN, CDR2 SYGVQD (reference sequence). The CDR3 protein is CASSESGGWCKYGYTF. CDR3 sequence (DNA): TGCGCCAGCAGTGAGTCAGGGGGCTGGTGTAAATATGGCTACACCTTC.

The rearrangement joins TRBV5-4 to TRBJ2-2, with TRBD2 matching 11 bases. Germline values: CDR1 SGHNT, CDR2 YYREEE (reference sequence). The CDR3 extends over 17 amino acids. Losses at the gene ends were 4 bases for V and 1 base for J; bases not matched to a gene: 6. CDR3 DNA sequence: TGTGCCAGCAGCCACCCCACTAGCGGGGGGAACACCGGGGAGCTGTTTTTT. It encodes CASSHPTSGGNTGELFF.

DNA of the CDR3: TGTGCCTGGAGTACCGGACAGGGTCGGACTGGAAACACCATATATTTT. It encodes CAWSTGQGRTGNTIYF. V is TRBV30 and J is TRBJ1-3; 8 bases are shared with TRBD1. The length of the CDR3 is 16 residues. In germline, CDR1 is GTSNPN, CDR2 SVGIG (reference sequence). The ends lost 2 bases at V and 2 bases at J; junction bases unmatched: 8.

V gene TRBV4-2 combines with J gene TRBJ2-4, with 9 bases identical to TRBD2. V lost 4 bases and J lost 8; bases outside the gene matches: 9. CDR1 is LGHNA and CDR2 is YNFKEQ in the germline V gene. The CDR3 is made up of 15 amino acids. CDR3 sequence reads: CASSPPAGGRDIQYF. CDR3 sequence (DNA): TGTGCCAGCAGCCCCCCCGCGGGAGGGAGGGACATTCAGTACTTC.

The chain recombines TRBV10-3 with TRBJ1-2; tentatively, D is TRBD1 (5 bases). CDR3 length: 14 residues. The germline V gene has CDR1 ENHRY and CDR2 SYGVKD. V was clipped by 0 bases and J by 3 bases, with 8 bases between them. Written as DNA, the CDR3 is TGTGCCATCAGTGAGTCGGACACATACTATGGCTACACCTTC. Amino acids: CAISESDTYYGYTF.

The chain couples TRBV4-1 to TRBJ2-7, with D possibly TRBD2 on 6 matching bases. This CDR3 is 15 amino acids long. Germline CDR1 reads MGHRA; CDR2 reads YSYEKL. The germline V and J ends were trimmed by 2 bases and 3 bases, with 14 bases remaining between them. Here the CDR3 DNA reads TGCGCCAGCAGCCAAATACTAGCTGAAAGCTACGAGCAGTACTTC. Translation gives CASSQILAESYEQYF.